Listed below are T cell receptor beta chains from one sample, sequenced in a study of T cell responses to AZD1222 COVID-19 vaccine. Produced via immunoSEQ multiplex PCR; TCRdb's table is partial and in-frame only. The sample yields 73,000 or so clones, roughly 82% seen once. The input for sequencing was peripheral blood, taken on day 0 of AZD1222 vaccination. The receptors come from an adult in good health. The CDR3 runs from the conserved cysteine through the conserved F or W. D genes are given only for firm matches. The listing skips clone size in some rows; elsewhere it reads once, few, many or a size class.

j_gene: TRBJ2-5; d_gene: .; abundance: .; v_gene: TRBV7-9; CDR3nt: TGTGCCAGCAGCTTAGGGACTTCCCAAGAGACCCAGTACTTC; CDR3aa: CASSLGTSQETQYF
j_gene: TRBJ1-2; d_gene: .; abundance: .; v_gene: TRBV12-3/TRBV12-4; CDR3nt: TGTGCCAGCAGTTTAGGAGATGGCTACACCTTC; CDR3aa: CASSLGDGYTF
j_gene: TRBJ1-4; d_gene: TRBD1; abundance: once; v_gene: TRBV3-1/TRBV3-2; CDR3nt: TGTGCCAGCAGCCCTGGGACAGGGGGCGTTGAAAAACTGTTTTTT; CDR3aa: CASSPGTGGVEKLFF
j_gene: TRBJ2-5; d_gene: TRBD1; abundance: .; v_gene: TRBV7-3; CDR3nt: TGTGCCAGCAGCTTACAGGGGGCCTCAGGAGAGACCCAGTACTTC; CDR3aa: CASSLQGASGETQYF
j_gene: TRBJ2-2; d_gene: .; abundance: .; v_gene: TRBV7-3; CDR3nt: TGTGCCAGCAGCTTAAGCGGTGTGACCGGGGAGCTGTTTTTT; CDR3aa: CASSLSGVTGELFF
j_gene: TRBJ2-7; d_gene: .; abundance: .; v_gene: TRBV5-4; CDR3nt: TGTGCCAGCAGCTTGGATTATCCTACCTACGAGCAGTACTTC; CDR3aa: CASSLDYPTYEQYF
j_gene: TRBJ2-1; d_gene: TRBD1; abundance: .; v_gene: TRBV7-6; CDR3nt: TGTGCCAGCAGCCCCTTGACAGGGGTCCGGGGAACTCGTAACAATGAGCAGTTCTTC; CDR3aa: CASSPLTGVRGTRNNEQFF
j_gene: TRBJ1-2; d_gene: .; abundance: once; v_gene: TRBV27; CDR3nt: TGTGCCAGCAGTTTGGGGGGCAACTATGGCTACACCTTC; CDR3aa: CASSLGGNYGYTF
j_gene: TRBJ2-3; d_gene: .; abundance: .; v_gene: TRBV13; CDR3nt: TGTGCCAGCAGCGTGGGGGTCACAGATACGCAGTATTTT; CDR3aa: CASSVGVTDTQYF
j_gene: TRBJ2-1; d_gene: TRBD2; abundance: .; v_gene: TRBV7-7; CDR3nt: TGTGCCAGCAGCTTAGGACTAGCCAGCGATGAGCAGTTCTTC; CDR3aa: CASSLGLASDEQFF
j_gene: TRBJ1-5; d_gene: .; abundance: .; v_gene: TRBV27; CDR3nt: TGTGCCAGCAGTTTAATTAGCAATCAGCCCCAGCATTTT; CDR3aa: CASSLISNQPQHF
j_gene: TRBJ2-5; d_gene: .; abundance: .; v_gene: TRBV29-1; CDR3nt: TGCAGCGTGACTGGACAGCTCCAAGAGACCCAGTACTTC; CDR3aa: CSVTGQLQETQYF
j_gene: TRBJ2-7; d_gene: .; abundance: .; v_gene: TRBV7-3; CDR3nt: TGTGCCAGCAGCTTAAGCCCAGGGGACTACGAGCAGTACTTC; CDR3aa: CASSLSPGDYEQYF
j_gene: TRBJ1-4; d_gene: .; abundance: .; v_gene: TRBV2; CDR3nt: TGTGCCAGCAGACCCTTTCCGGGAAAAAATGAAAAACTGTTTTTT; CDR3aa: CASRPFPGKNEKLFF
j_gene: TRBJ2-1; d_gene: TRBD1; abundance: .; v_gene: TRBV12-3/TRBV12-4; CDR3nt: TGTGCCAGCACCCAGGGGGCCGATGAGCAGTTCTTC; CDR3aa: CASTQGADEQFF
j_gene: TRBJ2-1; d_gene: TRBD2; abundance: .; v_gene: TRBV4-1; CDR3nt: TGCGCCAGCAGCCAGTTCCGCGGGGGGGAGCAGTTCTTC; CDR3aa: CASSQFRGGEQFF
j_gene: TRBJ1-5; d_gene: TRBD1; abundance: once; v_gene: TRBV19; CDR3nt: TGTGCCAGTAAGGGACAGGGAGTGGGGCCCCAGCATTTT; CDR3aa: CASKGQGVGPQHF